These 5 T cell receptor beta chains share one sample of origin, sequenced in a study of neurological immune-mediated disorders. One entry per CDR3 protein results from TCRdb running MiXCR on the 5' RACE reads. Among about 50,000 distinct CDR3 sequences listed, less than 12% were seen once. Time point denoted: longitudinal time-point 1 (baseline). The specimen was PBMCs. Receptor source: a woman between 40 and 55 years old in good health.

This clonotype was recorded at least ten times. V gene TRBV15 combines with J gene TRBJ1-4, with TRBD1 as a possible D gene (6 bases). The V gene's germline CDR1 is LNHNV and CDR2 YYDKDF (reference sequence). The V and J ends lost 5 bases and 0 bases respectively, with 10 bases between them. The CDR3 covers 15 residues. CDR3 loop: CATSLQGSTNEKLFF. The CDR3 DNA is TGTGCCACCAGCTTGCAGGGGTCAACTAATGAAAAACTGTTTTTT.

This clonotype was seen at least ten times. V and J are TRBV5-6 and TRBJ2-3; D remains ambiguous. The CDR3 is 12 amino acids. The V gene's germline CDR1 is SGHDT and CDR2 YYEEEE. Trimming pared 4 bases from V and 6 bases from J, leaving 9 bases between. The CDR3 sequence: CASSLSGDTQYF. The CDR3 nucleotides are TGTGCCAGCAGCCTTTCCGGGGATACGCAGTATTTT.

This clonotype was counted a single time. V gene TRBV4-3 combines with J gene TRBJ2-3, with 8 bases aligning to TRBD2. The CDR3 spans 16 residues. Germline CDR1 and CDR2: LGHNA and YSLEER. After removal of 4 bases from V and 0 bases from J, the junction contained 6 bases not matched to a gene. The CDR3 reads CASSPRTSLSTDTQYF. The CDR3 DNA reads as TGCGCCAGCAGCCCCCGGACTAGCCTAAGCACAGATACGCAGTATTTT.

Many counts were recorded for this clonotype. The gene calls are TRBV12-3 or TRBV12-4 and TRBJ2-7; 8 bases are shared with TRBD1. CDR3 length: 14 residues. J gave up 2 bases and V 6 bases, and 6 bases lay outside the gene matches. The CDR3 reads CASRKDRVAYEQYF. The CDR3 bases are TGTGCCAGCAGAAAGGACAGGGTAGCCTACGAGCAGTACTTC.

Many counts were recorded for this clonotype. The V and J genes are TRBV7-2 and TRBJ2-6; D may be TRBD1 (5 bases). Per the germline V gene, CDR1 is SGHTA and CDR2 is FQGNSA. CDR3 length: 15 residues. Trimming took off 5 bases at V and 0 bases at J, with 8 bases between the two ends. This CDR3 reads CASSRTPSGANVLTF. Here the CDR3 DNA reads TGTGCCAGCAGCCGGACACCCTCTGGGGCCAACGTCCTGACTTTC.